These 4 T cell receptor beta chains originate from one sample sequenced in a study of blood T cell repertoires in COVID-19. The data were produced by immunoSEQ multiplex PCR, yet TCRdb's version contains in-frame clones alone and is incomplete. Among fewer than 300,000 clones listed, approximately 90% were seen once. What was sequenced was peripheral blood. Receptors were obtained from a man aged 25 to 45 with acute or convalescent COVID-19.

The rearrangement uses TRBV18 and TRBJ1-4; D possibly corresponds to TRBD1 (6 bases). Looked up from germline, CDR1 is KGHSH and CDR2 is LQKENI. Trimming took 1 base from V and 3 from J, leaving 9 bases between them. This CDR3 contains 15 residues. Written as DNA, the CDR3 is TGTGCCAGCTCACCACGCAGGGGACCTAATGAAAAACTGTTTTTT. This sequence encodes CASSPRRGPNEKLFF.

The V call is TRBV11-2, the J call TRBJ2-1; TRBD2 matches 9 bases. Looked up from germline, CDR1 is SGHAT and CDR2 is FQNNGV. This CDR3 contains 16 residues. J was trimmed by 13 bases and V by 1 base; bases with no gene match: 14. The CDR3 loop reads CASSLGPSRGGRAQFF. The CDR3 DNA sequence: TGTGCCAGCAGCTTAGGGCCCAGTCGGGGCGGGAGGGCCCAGTTCTTC.

The chain carries TRBV28 and TRBJ1-2, with 8 bases fitting TRBD1. V was clipped by 6 bases and J by 6 bases; unmatched bases: 9. The CDR3 is 14 amino acids. In germline, CDR1 is MDHEN, CDR2 SYDVKM. The CDR3 protein is CASSRSDRVDGYTF. In DNA form, the CDR3 reads TGTGCCAGCAGCCGATCGGACAGGGTTGATGGCTACACCTTC.

The chain has TRBV19 and TRBJ1-1; TRBD1 matches at 8 bases. CDR1 is LNHDA and CDR2 is SQIVND in the germline V gene (reference sequence). This CDR3 contains 14 residues. The ends lost 1 base at V and 4 bases at J; junction bases unmatched: 2. CDR3: CASSIAGQGTEAFF. CDR3 sequence (DNA): TGTGCCAGTAGTATAGCAGGACAGGGCACTGAAGCTTTCTTT.